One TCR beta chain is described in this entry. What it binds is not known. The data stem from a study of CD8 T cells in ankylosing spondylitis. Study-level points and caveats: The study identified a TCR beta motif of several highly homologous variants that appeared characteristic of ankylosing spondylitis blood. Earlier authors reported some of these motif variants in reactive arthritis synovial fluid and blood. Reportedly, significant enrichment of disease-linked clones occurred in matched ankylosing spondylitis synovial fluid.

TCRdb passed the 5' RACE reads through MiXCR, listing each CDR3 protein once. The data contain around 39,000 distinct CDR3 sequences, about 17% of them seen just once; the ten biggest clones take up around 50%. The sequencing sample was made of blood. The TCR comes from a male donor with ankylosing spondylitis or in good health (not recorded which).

The chain's CDR3 is CAWRTLSGGSYNEQFF. DNA for the CDR3: TGTGCCTGGAGGACCCTTTCGGGGGGCTCCTACAATGAGCAGTTCTTC. The chain has TRBV30 and TRBJ2-1; 7 nucleotides match TRBD2. Trimming took 3 bases from V and 0 from J; bases not matched to a gene: 8. The CDR3 is made up of 16 amino acids. Looked up from germline, CDR1 is GTSNPN and CDR2 is SVGIG (reference sequence).